The rows below give T cell receptor beta chains drawn from one sample of a study of blood T cell repertoires in COVID-19. The protocol was immunoSEQ multiplex PCR, while the TCRdb copy is restricted to in-frame clones and leaves out a portion. The sample contains about 160,000 clones, approximately 86% of which appear only once. The source material was peripheral blood. All receptors derive from a man aged 55-75 years with COVID-19, enrolled during active disease. CDR3s include the opening cysteine and the closing phenylalanine or tryptophan. Fields, in order: D gene, J gene, clone size, V gene, CDR3 protein, CDR3 DNA. The D gene is left open where the match is weak. Expanded clones are given a class, and other clones once, few, many or no size at all.

D gene: TRBD2; J gene: TRBJ2-7; clone size: .; V gene: TRBV7-2; CDR3 protein: CASSARTSGSYEQYF; CDR3 DNA: TGTGCCAGCAGCGCCCGGACTAGCGGTTCCTACGAGCAGTACTTC
D gene: TRBD2; J gene: TRBJ2-3; clone size: .; V gene: TRBV2; CDR3 protein: CASREYTSGRDTQYF; CDR3 DNA: TGTGCCAGCAGGGAATATACTAGCGGGAGAGATACGCAGTATTTT
D gene: TRBD1; J gene: TRBJ1-2; clone size: .; V gene: TRBV7-3; CDR3 protein: CASSLMAGGIYGYTF; CDR3 DNA: TGTGCCAGCAGCTTAATGGCAGGGGGGATTTATGGCTACACCTTC
D gene: .; J gene: TRBJ2-6; clone size: few; V gene: TRBV7-9; CDR3 protein: CASSPTGANSGANVLTF; CDR3 DNA: TGTGCCAGCAGCCCCACTGGGGCCAACTCTGGGGCCAACGTCCTGACTTTC
D gene: TRBD2; J gene: TRBJ2-1; clone size: few; V gene: TRBV4-2; CDR3 protein: CASSQDSGGSYNEQFF; CDR3 DNA: TGTGCCAGCAGCCAAGATTCGGGGGGCTCCTACAATGAGCAGTTCTTC
D gene: TRBD1; J gene: TRBJ2-7; clone size: .; V gene: TRBV3-1/TRBV3-2; CDR3 protein: CASSKTGSYEQYF; CDR3 DNA: TGTGCCAGCAGTAAGACAGGGTCCTACGAGCAGTACTTC
D gene: TRBD2; J gene: TRBJ2-2; clone size: .; V gene: TRBV5-4; CDR3 protein: CASSLELAANTGELFF; CDR3 DNA: TGTGCCAGCAGCTTGGAACTAGCGGCAAACACCGGGGAGCTGTTTTTT
D gene: .; J gene: TRBJ1-2; clone size: few; V gene: TRBV19; CDR3 protein: CASSSGGSYGYTF; CDR3 DNA: TGTGCCAGTAGCTCGGGGGGAAGCTATGGCTACACCTTC
D gene: TRBD2; J gene: TRBJ2-3; clone size: .; V gene: TRBV5-1; CDR3 protein: CASSDVSGSYTDTQYF; CDR3 DNA: TGCGCCAGCAGCGATGTGAGCGGGAGTTACACAGATACGCAGTATTTT
D gene: TRBD2; J gene: TRBJ2-1; clone size: .; V gene: TRBV24-1; CDR3 protein: CATSDFDSGDYNEQFF; CDR3 DNA: TGTGCCACCAGTGACTTCGACAGCGGGGACTACAATGAGCAGTTCTTC
D gene: TRBD2; J gene: TRBJ2-1; clone size: few; V gene: TRBV6-9; CDR3 protein: CAGHSGVFYNEQFF; CDR3 DNA: TGTGCCGGCCACAGCGGGGTATTCTACAATGAGCAGTTCTTC
D gene: TRBD1; J gene: TRBJ2-7; clone size: .; V gene: TRBV28; CDR3 protein: CASSPQAGQGAGEQYF; CDR3 DNA: TGTGCCAGCAGTCCCCAAGCGGGACAGGGGGCTGGCGAGCAGTACTTC
D gene: .; J gene: TRBJ1-6; clone size: .; V gene: TRBV14; CDR3 protein: CASSQVRAGNSPLHF; CDR3 DNA: TGTGCCAGCAGCCAAGTTAGGGCGGGAAATTCACCCCTCCACTTT
D gene: TRBD1; J gene: TRBJ2-5; clone size: .; V gene: TRBV28; CDR3 protein: CASSWDRTGEETQYF; CDR3 DNA: TGTGCCAGCAGCTGGGACCGGACAGGGGAGGAGACCCAGTACTTC